Below, 12 T cell receptor beta chains from the same sample are listed, as sequenced in a study of tumor-infiltrating lymphocytes in primary liver carcinoma. A constant-region primer primed TCR beta cDNA synthesis from roughly 520 ng of total RNA. Employing slightly modified ARM-PCR, three nested multiplex PCR rounds were run, and these gave rise to the TCR beta libraries. The first two PCR rounds used TRBV1-TRBV30 primers with a Cbeta primer, roughly 10 cycles each. TCRdb re-analysed the multiplex PCR reads in MiXCR, keeping a single row per CDR3 protein. This table has some 190,000 distinct CDR3 sequences, around 60% appearing once. For blood RNA, unsorted whole blood served as the source, and germline DNA was extracted too. Sequenced: peripheral blood. The receptors here all came from a man in his forties or fifties with primary liver carcinoma and hepatitis B virus infection.

With regard to this clonotype: A read error may produce the germline difference seen at one junction end. This chain connects TRBV29-1 to TRBJ2-1; TRBD1 is a possible D gene (5 bases). There are 15 residues in the CDR3. Germline values: CDR1 SQVTM, CDR2 ANQGSEA. The CDR3 nucleotides are TGCAGCGTGGGGCCTCCTTCCAGATCCTGCAATAAGCAGTTCTTC. As protein: CSVGPPSRSCNKQFF.

V gene TRBV4-2 combines with J gene TRBJ2-1; the match to TRBD2 covers 7 bases. The CDR3 is 19 residues long. Germline CDR1 and CDR2: LGHNA and YNFKEQ. Trimming at V came to 0 bases and at J to 0 bases, leaving 11 bases not matched to a gene. The CDR3 protein is CASSQEGLTGRGSYNEQFF. The CDR3 nucleotides read TGTGCCAGCAGCCAAGAGGGGCTAACGGGGAGGGGCTCCTACAATGAGCAGTTCTTC.

The chain uses TRBV6-2 or TRBV6-3 and TRBJ2-7; 9 bases agree with TRBD2. The CDR3 has 14 amino acids. Trimming removed 8 bases from V and 1 base from J; junction bases left unmatched: 6. CDR1 is MNHEY, CDR2 SVGEGT, per germline. CDR3 coding DNA: TGTGCCAGCGACGGGACTAGCTCATCCTACGAGCAGTACTTC. Translation: CASDGTSSSYEQYF.

As regards this clonotype: Mismatch with germline at one junction end may stem from a read error. This rearrangement joins TRBV12-3 or TRBV12-4 to TRBJ2-3, with 9 bases matching TRBD1. There are 14 residues in the CDR3. This chain's CDR3 is CASSLGQGTDTQCF. The CDR3 nucleotides read TGTGCCAGCAGTCTAGGACAGGGGACAGATACGCAGTGTTTT.

Concerning this clonotype: A read error is possible here, since a much larger clone lies one base away. This chain connects TRBV4-1 to TRBJ2-1; D may be TRBD1 (6 bases). CDR1 and CDR2 from the germline V gene are MGHRA and YSYEKL. The V and J ends lost 5 bases and 8 bases respectively, with 19 bases between them. This CDR3 region has 15 residues. The CDR3, as DNA: TGCGCCAGCAGCTACCGACAGGAGGCGAGAGATGAGCAGTTCTTC. Protein product: CASSYRQEARDEQFF.

This chain links TRBV7-9 with TRBJ2-1; TRBD2 might be the D (6 bases). The J call is uncertain, as TRBJ2-7 better fits the DNA end. The CDR3 is 15 residues long. Germline V gene sequence: CDR1 SEHNR, CDR2 FQNEAQ (reference sequence). CDR3 loop: CASTPSLAPYNEQYF. The CDR3 DNA is TGTGCCAGCACCCCCTCTCTAGCGCCCTACAATGAGCAGTACTTC.

The table lists this clonotype with a count of one. A much larger clone lies one base from this, so it may be a read error. The chain links TRBV11-2 to TRBJ1-4, with TRBD1 matching over 9 bases. The germline gives CDR1 SGHAT, CDR2 FQNNGV. This CDR3 has 15 residues. The CDR3 loop is CASSLGTGFNGKLFF. In DNA, the CDR3 is TGTGCCAGCAGCTTGGGGACAGGGTTTAATGGAAAACTGTTTTTT.

The chain joins TRBV6-6 to TRBJ2-7, with TRBD2 as a possible D gene (5 bases). Deletions cut 8 bases from V and 9 bases from J, with 20 bases between. Germline V gene data show CDR1 as MNHNY and CDR2 as SVGAGI (reference sequence). CDR3 length: 13 amino acids. The CDR3 bases are TGTGCCAGCCGGGAAGGTGACTCCCTGGGGCAGTACTTC. Amino acids: CASREGDSLGQYF.

With regard to this clonotype: A much bigger clone sits one base away, suggesting this may be a read error. The chain couples TRBV6-1 to TRBJ2-1, with 12 positions matching TRBD2. This CDR3 region has 15 residues. Germline CDR1 is MNHNS and CDR2 is SASEGT. CDR3 bases: TGTGTCAGCAGTGACCTAGCGGGAGGGCGCGATGAGCAGTTCTTC. As protein: CVSSDLAGGRDEQFF.

The V gene is TRBV7-9, the J gene TRBJ2-4; the D is unclear. V was clipped by 1 base and J by 2 bases, with 12 bases between them. CDR1 is SEHNR and CDR2 is FQNEAQ in the germline V gene (reference sequence). The CDR3 totals 16 residues. The CDR3 is CASSLGGLGPKNIQYF. CDR3 sequence (DNA): TGTGCCAGCAGCTTAGGTGGGCTAGGGCCCAAAAACATTCAGTACTTC.

As to this clonotype: An end of the junction differs from the germline gene, which may be a read error. The chain couples TRBV11-2 to TRBJ2-7, with TRBD2 matching over 8 bases. Germline CDR1 and CDR2: SGHAT and FQNNGV. The CDR3 runs 13 residues. The CDR3 protein is CAGSLERGIEQYF. The CDR3 DNA is TGTGCCGGCAGCTTAGAGCGGGGGATCGAGCAGTATTTC.

The rearrangement links TRBV12-3 or TRBV12-4 to TRBJ2-3; 8 nucleotides match TRBD1. CDR3 length equals 14 residues. V dropped 6 bases and J dropped 4; count of bases not matched to a gene: 6. CDR3 coding DNA: TGTGCCAGCAGACTCAGGGGGCGGTCAGATACGCAGTATTTT. Its translation: CASRLRGRSDTQYF.